This T cell receptor beta chain came from a study of blood T cells in healthy people across ages. The wider study: T cells yielded about one barcoded beta molecule per two cells through template switching. Study results and limitations: Measured against age, TCR beta diversity per million T cells decreased in a roughly linear manner. Long-lived and aged donors differed, with more naive CD4+ cells and higher diversity in the long-lived.

The use of a sample-barcoded 5' primer and a J-beta primer mix characterized a second PCR of 7 to 11 cycles. Researchers report that a template-switch adaptor with 12 random nucleotides tagged each cDNA molecule. Using its own MiXCR run on the 5' RACE reads, TCRdb lists one record per CDR3 protein. The sample includes 750,000 to 950,000 distinct CDR3 sequences, less than 70% seen only once; the top ten take roughly 40%. About this clonotype itself: What it binds is not known.

The TCR comes from a man older than 75 in good health. Sequencing was done on a sample of blood.

Here the CDR3 DNA reads TGTGCCAGCAGCCAAGTATCCGGTTACAACTATGGCTACACCTTC. Protein: CASSQVSGYNYGYTF. The V gene is TRBV3-1, the J gene TRBJ1-2; D is unclear. In germline, CDR1 is LGHDT, CDR2 YNNKEL (reference sequence). The germline V and J ends were trimmed by 1 base and 2 bases, with 11 bases remaining between them. This CDR3 is built from 15 residues. Variable domain in full (rest from reference TRBV3-1 and TRBJ1-2): DTAVSQTPKYLVTQMGNDKSIKCEQNLGHDTMYWYKQDSKKFLKIMFSYNNKELIINETVPNRFSPKSPDKAHLNLHINSLELGDSAVYFCASSQVSGYNYGYTFGSGTRLTVV.